These 8 T cell receptor beta chains originate from one sample sequenced in a study of beta chain features in type 1 diabetes. Since all of the isolated RNA was reverse transcribed, expressed TCRB transcripts were what got sequenced. Sequencing was performed with immunoSEQ multiplex PCR; in TCRdb, only in-frame clones are kept and a portion is missing. This sample has about half a million clones, with around 10% found just once. Sequenced sample: naive CD4+ T cells from blood. The receptors were gathered from a woman between 18 and 29 years old in good health.

This clone was found a few times. The chain carries TRBV7-2 and TRBJ2-5; D unclear. This CDR3 region has 13 residues. Germline values: CDR1 SGHTA, CDR2 FQGNSA. V was pared by 3 bases and J by 5 bases, with 10 bases between. CDR3 sequence: CASSFEIEETQYF. The CDR3 region has the DNA TGTGCCAGCAGCTTCGAAATTGAGGAGACCCAGTACTTC.

The chain couples TRBV7-6 to TRBJ1-5; no definite D call. Germline CDR1 SGHVS, CDR2 FNYEAQ. CDR3 length: 13 amino acids. V dropped 1 base and J dropped 5 bases, with 6 bases sitting between them. CDR3 in amino acids: CASSLVDDQPQHF. CDR3 DNA: TGTGCCAGCAGCTTAGTGGACGATCAGCCCCAGCATTTT.

This clone was counted a few times. This chain connects TRBV19 to TRBJ2-6; D is perhaps TRBD2 (5 bases). Germline CDR1 and CDR2: LNHDA and SQIVND (reference sequence). This CDR3 region has 18 residues. V was pared by 2 bases and J by 0 bases, with 14 bases between. CDR3 sequence: CASSILAGLNSGANVLTF. Here the CDR3 DNA reads TGTGCCAGTAGTATACTAGCCGGACTGAACTCTGGGGCCAACGTCCTGACTTTC.

The rearrangement links TRBV7-3 to TRBJ2-3; TRBD2 agrees at 12 bases. Losses at the gene ends were 5 bases for V and 2 bases for J; bases not matched to a gene: 5. Per germline, CDR1 SGHTA and CDR2 FQGTGA. The CDR3 is 16 residues long. The chain's CDR3 is CASSTGLAGLTDTQYF. In DNA, the CDR3 is TGTGCCAGCAGCACGGGACTAGCGGGTCTCACAGATACGCAGTATTTT.

This clone showed up just a few times. J is TRBJ2-5 and V is TRBV29-1; 9 nucleotides align to TRBD2. Germline CDR1 and CDR2: SQVTM and ANQGSEA. With 6 bases clipped from V and 4 bases from J, the junction kept 12 bases outside the gene matches. CDR3 length: 15 amino acids. CDR3 bases: TGCAGCGTAGACTGGACTAGCGAATCCTCAGAGACCCAGTACTTC. This codes for CSVDWTSESSETQYF.

The V and J genes are TRBV5-6 and TRBJ2-7; maybe TRBD1 (5 bases). CDR1 is SGHDT and CDR2 is YYEEEE in the germline V gene. V lost 2 bases and J lost 2, with 8 bases in between. The CDR3 contains 13 residues. The CDR3 DNA sequence: TGTGCCAGCAGCTTATGGGGCACCTACGAGCAGTACTTC. This codes for CASSLWGTYEQYF.

The table lists this clone with a few counts. Within the sample, other DNA sequences also encode this same CDR3. The V gene is TRBV7-9, the J gene TRBJ2-5, with 9 bases fitting TRBD1. This CDR3 contains 14 residues. J lost 5 bases, V lost 2 bases, and 3 bases had no gene match. Germline V gives CDR1 SEHNR, CDR2 FQNEAQ (reference sequence). CDR3: CASSLRTGVETQYF. CDR3 DNA sequence: TGTGCCAGCAGCTTAAGGACAGGGGTTGAGACCCAGTACTTC.

In its sample, this clone was seen a few times. The genes are TRBV6-5 and TRBJ1-2, with unresolved D. The CDR3 is 15 amino acids. Trimming removed 5 bases at V and 4 bases at J, with 17 bases between. The V gene's germline CDR1 is MNHEY and CDR2 SVGAGI. CDR3 DNA sequence: TGTGCCAGCAGTCGTTCGGACTGGCCTTCCTATGGCTACACCTTC. Translation: CASSRSDWPSYGYTF.